The 24 T cell receptor beta chains in this list originate from one sample, sequenced in a study of identical twins (dated by TCRdb to the mid-2010s). Libraries were constructed by 5' RACE. Sequenced using an Illumina HiSeq 2000. TCRdb cleaned the public reads at Q25 with fastp, built clones with MiXCR and kept in-frame beta chains. Each entry is one CDR3 protein sequence, shown with its most common DNA and genes. A total of 570,000 or so distinct CDR3 sequences appear in this sample, 9.6% of them only once. Around 3% of the sample is taken by the ten largest. These data were likewise used in another study, on yellow fever vaccine responses in identical twins.

What was sequenced was PBMCs. The receptors stem from a woman between 18 and 29 years old in good health.

This clonotype was seen many times. V usage is TRBV2 and J usage is TRBJ2-1; a possible D gene is TRBD1 (6 bases). Germline V CDR1 and CDR2: SNHLY, FYNNEI. Trimming left V 7 bases short and J 12 bases short, with 16 bases between. This CDR3 has 12 amino acids. Here the CDR3 reads CASTAVTRGQFF. The CDR3 DNA sequence: TGTGCCAGCACCGCCGTAACCAGGGGGCAGTTCTTC.

This chain links TRBV5-1 with TRBJ2-5, with TRBD1 as a possible D gene (5 bases). The CDR3 extends over 14 amino acids. Germline CDR1 and CDR2: SGHRS and YFSETQ. V was trimmed by 2 bases and J by 7 bases, leaving 15 bases between them. The CDR3 DNA follows: TGCGCCAGCAGCTTCTCGCGGCCTCAGGGGACCCAGTACTTC. Translated: CASSFSRPQGTQYF. Based on the CDR3 plus reference TRBV5-1 and TRBJ2-5, the full variable domain is KAGVTQTPRYLIKTRGQQVTLSCSPISGHRSVSWYQQTPGQGLQFLFEYFSETQRNKGNFPGRFSGRQFSNSRSEMNVSTLELGDSALYLCASSFSRPQGTQYFGPGTRLLVL.

J is TRBJ1-2 and V is TRBV5-1, with D possibly matching TRBD1 (5 bases). Germline-derived CDR1 and CDR2 are SGHRS and YFSETQ. The ends were cut back, 0 bases at V and 2 bases at J, with 14 bases in the middle. The CDR3 totals 16 residues. The CDR3 loop reads CASSLDPGTVNYGYTF. The CDR3 coding sequence is TGCGCCAGCAGCTTGGATCCCGGGACGGTCAACTATGGCTACACCTTC. Variable domain in full (rest from reference TRBV5-1 and TRBJ1-2): KAGVTQTPRYLIKTRGQQVTLSCSPISGHRSVSWYQQTPGQGLQFLFEYFSETQRNKGNFPGRFSGRQFSNSRSEMNVSTLELGDSALYLCASSLDPGTVNYGYTFGSGTRLTVV.

This clonotype was found many times. The chain employs TRBV7-2 and TRBJ2-7; D is unclear. Germline V lookup: CDR1 SGHTA, CDR2 FQGNSA. The CDR3 runs 12 residues. The germline V and J ends were trimmed by 1 base and 6 bases, with 7 bases remaining between them. The CDR3 DNA reads as TGTGCCAGCAGCTTAGTTTTGGCCGAGCAGTACTTC. Encoded protein: CASSLVLAEQYF.

This clonotype was counted ten times or more. V and J are TRBV12-3 or TRBV12-4 and TRBJ2-1; 11 bases fit TRBD2. Trimming cost V 4 bases and J 1 base; bases outside gene matches: 6. This CDR3 region has 17 residues. CDR3 sequence: CASSSTTSGGSYNEQFF. CDR3 in DNA: TGTGCCAGCAGTTCCACAACTAGCGGGGGTTCCTACAATGAGCAGTTCTTC.

There are a few counts of this clonotype. This chain's CDR3 is CSADRGDYNEQFF. CDR3 coding DNA: TGCAGCGCGGACAGGGGGGACTACAATGAGCAGTTCTTC. This chain joins TRBV29-1 and TRBJ2-1; 10 bases are a match to TRBD1. The CDR3 sequence is 13 residues long. Trimming took 7 bases from V and 3 from J; bases not matched to a gene: 3. Germline V gene data show CDR1 as SQVTM and CDR2 as ANQGSEA.

This clonotype was detected ten times or more. The chain recombines TRBV29-1 with TRBJ2-5; D gene uncertain. Germline CDR1 SQVTM, CDR2 ANQGSEA. The V end lost 6 bases, the J end lost 2 bases, and 10 bases lay between the germline ends. This CDR3 contains 12 residues. The DNA for the CDR3 is TGCAGCGTCGCCGCGGAGCAAGAGACCCAGTACTTC. Translated, it gives CSVAAEQETQYF.

The J gene is TRBJ2-3, the V gene TRBV7-2; TRBD2 matches 11 bases. The germline V gene encodes CDR1 SGHTA and CDR2 FQGNSA. The CDR3 runs 16 residues. Germline trimming cut 5 bases from V and 4 bases from J; bases unmatched to any gene: 8. The CDR3 region has the DNA TGTGCCAGCAGCGCAGTAGCGGGGGGGCCCGCAGATACGCAGTATTTT. Encoded protein: CASSAVAGGPADTQYF.

The sample holds many counts of this clonotype. CDR3 sequence (DNA): TGTGCCACCAGTGACCAAAGACAGGGGGTCTACAATGAGCAGTTCTTC. As protein: CATSDQRQGVYNEQFF. V and J are TRBV24-1 and TRBJ2-1; the match to TRBD1 covers 9 bases. The CDR3 loop spans 16 amino acids. The J segment lost 3 bases and the V segment lost 4 bases, leaving 6 bases of the junction unmatched. Germline V gene lookup returns CDR1 KGHDR and CDR2 SFDVKD.

There are many counts of this clonotype. This chain joins TRBV5-1 and TRBJ2-1, with D possibly TRBD1 on 5 matching bases. Germline loops: CDR1 SGHRS, CDR2 YFSETQ. This CDR3 contains 14 residues. The V end lost 1 base, the J end lost 3 bases, and 8 bases lay between the germline ends. The CDR3 is CASSLLQDYNEQFF. DNA for the CDR3: TGCGCCAGCAGCTTGTTACAGGACTACAATGAGCAGTTCTTC.

In this sample, this clonotype turned up many times. The genes are TRBV20-1 and TRBJ2-3, with D possibly being TRBD2 (5 bases). Germline V gene lookup returns CDR1 DFQATT and CDR2 SNEGSKA (reference sequence). V lost 6 bases and J 6 bases, leaving 7 bases between the germline ends. This CDR3 region has 10 residues. Written as DNA, the CDR3 is TGCAGTGCCGGCGGGGATACGCAGTATTTT. It is translated as CSAGGDTQYF.

This clonotype was counted only a few times. The chain employs TRBV11-2 and TRBJ2-6; the D gene is possibly TRBD1 (5 bases). The CDR3 covers 18 residues. The V and J ends lost 3 bases and 1 base respectively, with 16 bases between them. Germline lookup yields CDR1 SGHAT and CDR2 FQNNGV. In DNA form, the CDR3 reads TGTGCCAGCAGCTTGAAGGGCCAGGGAAGGTCTGGGGCCAACGTCCTGACTTTC. Its protein product is CASSLKGQGRSGANVLTF. The entire variable domain, with the rest obtained from reference TRBV11-2 and TRBJ2-6, is as follows: EAGVAQSPRYKIIEKRQSVAFWCNPISGHATLYWYQQILGQGPKLLIQFQNNGVVDDSQLPKDRFSAERLKGVDSTLKIQPAKLEDSAVYLCASSLKGQGRSGANVLTFGAGSRLTVL.

The rearrangement links TRBV4-2 to TRBJ2-7; maybe TRBD1 (6 bases). CDR1 is LGHNA and CDR2 is YNFKEQ in the germline V gene. V shed 1 base and J shed 3 bases, with 13 bases lying between them. The CDR3 consists of 15 residues. CDR3 amino acids: CASSQGRGPGYEQYF. As DNA, the CDR3 is TGTGCCAGCAGCCAAGGCAGGGGTCCAGGCTACGAGCAGTACTTC.

The sample holds a few counts of this clonotype. The chain employs TRBV7-9 and TRBJ2-5; maybe TRBD1 (6 bases). Trimming pared 8 bases from V and 1 base from J, leaving 14 bases between. Germline V lookup: CDR1 SEHNR, CDR2 FQNEAQ (reference sequence). This CDR3 contains 14 residues. The CDR3 sequence: CASSEWDIQETQYF. The CDR3 nucleotides read TGTGCCAGCTCTGAGTGGGACATCCAAGAGACCCAGTACTTC.

This clonotype has at least ten counts. The CDR3 region has the DNA TGTGCCAGCAGCCCTAGCGGGAGGGCCTACAATGAGCAGTTCTTC. This sequence encodes CASSPSGRAYNEQFF. The chain couples TRBV7-8 to TRBJ2-1, with 12 bases lining up with TRBD2. This CDR3 is 15 amino acids long. Germline CDR1 and CDR2: SGHVS and FQNEAQ. The J segment lost 2 bases and the V segment lost 5 bases, leaving 1 base of the junction unmatched.

This clonotype came up many times. V gene TRBV7-2 combines with J gene TRBJ2-5, with 7 bases that match TRBD1. The CDR3 consists of 15 residues. The germline CDR1 and CDR2 sequences are SGHTA and FQGNSA. With 5 bases clipped from V and 4 bases from J, the junction kept 10 bases outside the gene matches. The DNA of the CDR3 is TGTGCCAGCAGCCCAGACAGGGCCCGAGGAGAGACCCAGTACTTC. Amino acid sequence: CASSPDRARGETQYF.

The chain employs TRBV7-6 and TRBJ2-5; 9 bases are shared with TRBD1. The germline V gene encodes CDR1 SGHVS and CDR2 FNYEAQ. The CDR3 consists of 17 residues. V gave up 5 bases and J gave up 3 bases; unmatched junction bases: 13. CDR3: CASSRGTGFLEEETQYF. The CDR3 DNA reads as TGTGCCAGCAGCCGGGGGACAGGGTTCCTTGAGGAAGAGACCCAGTACTTC.

This clonotype turned up a few times. This sequence joins TRBV18 and TRBJ2-5; 8 bases line up with TRBD2. This CDR3 spans 18 amino acids. J was trimmed by 3 bases and V by 3 bases; bases with no gene match: 15. Germline V lookup: CDR1 KGHSH, CDR2 LQKENI. The CDR3: CASSPQSLGAGAKETQYF. CDR3 DNA sequence: TGTGCCAGCTCACCCCAAAGTTTAGGAGCGGGAGCGAAAGAGACCCAGTACTTC.

The sample holds many counts of this clonotype. This chain uses TRBV29-1 with TRBJ1-1; no reliable D call. The CDR3 sequence is 13 residues long. Trimming took 6 bases from V and 1 from J, leaving 12 bases between them. The germline gives CDR1 SQVTM, CDR2 ANQGSEA. CDR3 loop: CSVRAEGNTEAFF. The CDR3 DNA reads as TGCAGCGTACGAGCAGAAGGGAACACTGAAGCTTTCTTT.

This clonotype was picked up a small number of times. The chain recombines TRBV5-1 with TRBJ2-1, with 7 bases lining up with TRBD2. This CDR3 spans 15 amino acids. J gave up 5 bases and V 3 bases, and 8 bases lay outside the gene matches. Germline assignment: CDR1 SGHRS and CDR2 YFSETQ. This CDR3 is CASSYLAGDHNEQFF. The DNA for the CDR3 is TGCGCCAGCAGCTACTTAGCGGGTGATCACAATGAGCAGTTCTTC.

V usage is TRBV2 and J usage is TRBJ1-2, with D possibly being TRBD1 (5 bases). Trimming cost V 5 bases and J 7 bases, with 17 bases left between them. From germline, CDR1 is SNHLY and CDR2 FYNNEI. CDR3 length: 14 amino acids. The CDR3 region has the DNA TGTGCCAGCAGTAGGATCGAGGGGCTGGGTGGCTACACCTTC. Translated, it gives CASSRIEGLGGYTF.

This clonotype has ten or more counts. V gene TRBV7-8 combines with J gene TRBJ2-7; D possibly matches TRBD1 or TRBD2 (6 bases each). The CDR3 contains 14 residues. Trimming left V 5 bases short and J 3 bases short, with 14 bases between. Germline V gene data show CDR1 as SGHVS and CDR2 as FQNEAQ. CDR3 residues: CASSPRDTIYEQYF. The CDR3 bases are TGTGCCAGCAGCCCGCGGGACACTATCTACGAGCAGTACTTC.

The rearrangement uses TRBV5-6 and TRBJ2-7, with 7 bases matching TRBD1. The CDR3 has 16 residues. V lost 4 bases to trimming and J lost 0 bases; unmatched junction nucleotides: 10. CDR1 is SGHDT, CDR2 YYEEEE, per germline. CDR3 sequence: CASSTKEWDSSYEQYF. CDR3 coding DNA: TGTGCCAGCAGCACCAAAGAATGGGACAGCTCCTACGAGCAGTACTTC.

The V gene is TRBV20-1, the J gene TRBJ2-2; TRBD2 matches 9 bases. With V trimmed by 4 bases and J by 3 bases, 15 bases remained unmatched. There are 18 residues in the CDR3. Germline V lookup: CDR1 DFQATT, CDR2 SNEGSKA (reference sequence). CDR3 in amino acids: CSAKGAGSGRGDTGELFF. CDR3 bases: TGCAGTGCTAAGGGCGCGGGTAGCGGGAGAGGGGACACCGGGGAGCTGTTTTTT.